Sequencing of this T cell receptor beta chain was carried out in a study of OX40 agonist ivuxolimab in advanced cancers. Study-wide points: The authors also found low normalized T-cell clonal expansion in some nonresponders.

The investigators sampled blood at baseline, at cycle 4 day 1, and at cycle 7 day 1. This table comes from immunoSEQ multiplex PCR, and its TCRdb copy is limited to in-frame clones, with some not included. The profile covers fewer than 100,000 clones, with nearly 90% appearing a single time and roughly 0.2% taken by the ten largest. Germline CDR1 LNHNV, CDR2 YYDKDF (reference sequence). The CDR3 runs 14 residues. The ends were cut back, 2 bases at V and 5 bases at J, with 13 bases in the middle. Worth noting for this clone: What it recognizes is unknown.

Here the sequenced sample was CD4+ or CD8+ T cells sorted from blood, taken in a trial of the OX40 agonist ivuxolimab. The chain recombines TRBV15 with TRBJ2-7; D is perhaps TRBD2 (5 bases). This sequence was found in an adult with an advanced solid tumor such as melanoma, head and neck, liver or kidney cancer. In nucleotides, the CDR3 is TGTGCCACCAGCAGATACGGGGTCAGCGACGAGCAGTACTTC. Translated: CATSRYGVSDEQYF. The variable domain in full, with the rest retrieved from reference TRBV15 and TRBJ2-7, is DAMVIQNPRYQVTQFGKPVTLSCSQTLNHNVMYWYQQKSSQAPKLLFHYYDKDFNNEADTPDNFQSRRPNTSFCFLDIRSPGLGDTAMYLCATSRYGVSDEQYFGPGTRLTVT.